A single sample gave rise to the 2 T cell receptor beta chains below, sequenced in a study of T-cell memory formation after mild COVID-19. MiXCR, applied by TCRdb to the 5' RACE reads, yields one record per CDR3 protein. This table holds approximately 350,000 distinct CDR3 sequences, roughly 13% found once. The sample was PBMCs or a T cell subset sorted from them (not recorded which). Source of these receptors: a man younger than 35 who had mild COVID-19 (a few samples of this study predate the infection). Cell type and time point are not known.

This clonotype was counted between two and nine times. The gene calls are TRBV5-5 and TRBJ2-7, with 9 bases lining up with TRBD2. The CDR3 totals 15 residues. J lost 1 base, V lost 4 bases, and 6 bases had no gene match. Germline V lookup: CDR1 SGHKS, CDR2 YYEKEE (reference sequence). The CDR3 nucleotides are TGTGCCAGCAGCCCCGGACTAGCGCATTCCTACGAGCAGTACGTC. The encoded protein is CASSPGLAHSYEQYV.

The gene calls are TRBV7-2 and TRBJ2-5, with TRBD2 matching 15 bases. The CDR3 contains 15 residues. Germline lookup yields CDR1 SGHTA and CDR2 FQGNSA. The V and J ends lost 4 bases and 6 bases, in that order; junction bases with no gene match: 3. CDR3 DNA: TGTGCCAGCAGCTGGACTAGCGGGGGGGCTCAGACCCAGTACTTC. It encodes CASSWTSGGAQTQYF.